One sample yielded the 22 T cell receptor beta chains listed below, sequenced in a study of read filtering for tumor transcriptome and immune sequencing. This library used roughly 400 ng RNA and molecular barcoded adaptors spanning alpha/delta and beta/gamma chains. TCRdb reprocessed the reads via MiXCR and lists one record per CDR3 protein. The sample carries around 130,000 distinct CDR3 sequences, approximately 13% recorded once. Sequencing input: a population of CD138-negative cells sorted from bone marrow. The receptors here all came from a donor at least 40 years old with multiple myeloma.

J is TRBJ2-1 and V is TRBV7-9; D remains unclear. This CDR3 spans 14 amino acids. Germline V gene sequence: CDR1 SEHNR, CDR2 FQNEAQ (reference sequence). V lost 1 base and J lost 5, with 9 bases in between. The CDR3 nucleotides are TGTGCCAGCAGCTTAGTCCTTGCGGACAATGAGCAGTTCTTC. Its protein product is CASSLVLADNEQFF.

Notes on this clonotype: A much larger clone sits a single nucleotide away, making a read error possible. The chain has TRBV29-1 and TRBJ2-1; D unclear. CDR1 is SQVTM, CDR2 ANQGSEA, per germline. This CDR3 has 14 residues. The CDR3 is CSVAAWSSYNGQFF. CDR3 DNA sequence: TGCAGCGTTGCTGCATGGAGCTCCTACAATGGGCAGTTCTTC.

This clonotype has at least ten counts. The rearrangement uses TRBV6-2 or TRBV6-3 and TRBJ2-2; no reliable D call. The CDR3 sequence is 14 residues long. The V end lost 6 bases, the J end lost 5 bases, and 13 bases lay between the germline ends. Germline V lookup: CDR1 MNHEY, CDR2 SVGEGT. The CDR3 region has the DNA TGTGCCAGCAGAAAAGATGGTTGGACCGGGGAGCTGTTTTTT. Its protein is CASRKDGWTGELFF.

The chain couples TRBV6-2 or TRBV6-3 to TRBJ1-5; TRBD1 matches 8 bases. Trimming took 7 bases from V and 4 from J; bases not matched to a gene: 6. Germline CDR1 MNHEY, CDR2 SVGEGT. This CDR3 is built from 14 residues. This CDR3 reads CASTEDRGNQPQHF. The CDR3 DNA reads TGTGCCAGCACCGAAGACAGGGGAAATCAGCCCCAGCATTTT.

This clonotype was found many times. The rearrangement joins TRBV7-3 to TRBJ1-6, with D possibly matching TRBD1 (6 bases). The V gene's germline CDR1 is SGHTA and CDR2 FQGTGA. This CDR3 spans 15 amino acids. The germline V and J ends were trimmed by 0 bases and 8 bases, with 11 bases remaining between them. In DNA form, the CDR3 reads TGTGCCAGCAGCTTAACGTGGGGGCGCGATTCACCCCTCCACTTT. It encodes CASSLTWGRDSPLHF. Complete variable domain (other parts from reference TRBV7-3 and TRBJ1-6): GAGVSQTPSNKVTEKGKYVELRCDPISGHTALYWYRQSLGQGPEFLIYFQGTGAADDSGLPNDRFFAVRPEGSVSTLKIQRTERGDSAVYLCASSLTWGRDSPLHFGNGTRLTVT.

This chain links TRBV7-9 with TRBJ2-1, with D possibly TRBD2 on 5 matching bases. V lost 2 bases to trimming and J lost 6 bases, with 14 bases between them. This CDR3 comprises 15 residues. Germline loops: CDR1 SEHNR, CDR2 FQNEAQ (reference sequence). CDR3 DNA: TGTGCCAGCAGCTTAAAAGTGGGAGACTCCAATGAGCAGTTCTTC. Amino acid sequence: CASSLKVGDSNEQFF.

This clonotype was seen many times. The gene calls are TRBV10-3 and TRBJ2-1; D unresolved. In germline, CDR1 is ENHRY, CDR2 SYGVKD. This CDR3 region has 13 residues. Trimming cost V 4 bases and J 8 bases, with 12 bases left between them. The CDR3 nucleotides are TGTGCCATCAGTGGACTGGATGGGCATGAGCAGTTCTTC. This sequence encodes CAISGLDGHEQFF.

In this sample, this clonotype turned up many times. This chain joins TRBV20-1 and TRBJ2-1; D might be TRBD1 (5 bases). The CDR3 is made up of 15 amino acids. V lost 7 bases to trimming and J lost 2 bases, with 18 bases between them. Germline V CDR1 and CDR2: DFQATT, SNEGSKA (reference sequence). CDR3 bases: TGCAGTGGGGCCGTAATTCAGGGTCCCTACAATGAGCAGTTCTTC. Protein sequence: CSGAVIQGPYNEQFF.

This clonotype was observed at least ten times. The J gene is TRBJ2-2, the V gene TRBV27; 7 bases match TRBD1. The germline gives CDR1 MNHEY, CDR2 SMNVEV (reference sequence). The CDR3 covers 17 residues. With V trimmed by 8 bases and J by 0 bases, 12 bases remained unmatched. For the CDR3, the DNA is TGTGCCAGCTCCCTCCGAACCGGGACAGCGAACACCGGGGAGCTGTTTTTT. It yields the protein CASSLRTGTANTGELFF.

This clonotype has a count of ten or more. CDR3 protein: CASSLRTGGYNEQFF. DNA for the CDR3: TGTGCCAGCAGCTTACGGACAGGGGGATACAATGAGCAGTTCTTC. The chain is built from TRBV7-2 and TRBJ2-1; 10 bases map to TRBD1. This CDR3 has 15 residues. Germline loops: CDR1 SGHTA, CDR2 FQGNSA. V gave up 2 bases and J gave up 4 bases; unmatched junction bases: 2.

The sample holds many counts of this clonotype. The chain couples TRBV7-2 to TRBJ2-1; the match to TRBD1 covers 9 bases. The CDR3 has 15 amino acids. The trim removed 5 bases at V and 2 bases at J, leaving 4 bases unmatched. Germline CDR1 is SGHTA and CDR2 is FQGNSA. CDR3 region: CASSPDRGTYNEQFF. The CDR3 nucleotides are TGTGCCAGCAGCCCGGACAGGGGAACCTACAATGAGCAGTTCTTC. The whole variable domain, filled in from reference TRBV7-2 and TRBJ2-1, reads GAGVSQSPSNKVTEKGKDVELRCDPISGHTALYWYRQSLGQGLEFLIYFQGNSAPDKSGLPSDRFSAERTGGSVSTLTIQRTQQEDSAVYLCASSPDRGTYNEQFFGPGTRLTVL.

This clonotype occurred many times. V gene TRBV6-4 combines with J gene TRBJ2-2, with TRBD1 matching 9 bases. There are 19 residues in the CDR3. Germline CDR1 MRHNA, CDR2 SNTAGT. The J segment lost 1 base and the V segment lost 2 bases, leaving 11 bases of the junction unmatched. CDR3 coding DNA: TGTGCCAGCAGTGACCATCTAACCCCGGGACAGGGGAACACCGGGGAGCTGTTTTTT. Its protein product is CASSDHLTPGQGNTGELFF.

This clonotype has ten or more counts. The gene calls are TRBV28 and TRBJ2-1, with TRBD2 identical over 8 bases. The J segment lost 3 bases and the V segment lost 2 bases, leaving 18 bases of the junction unmatched. The CDR3 length is 20 residues. Germline CDR1 is MDHEN and CDR2 is SYDVKM. CDR3 residues: CASSLRTSSGIRYIYNEQFF. The CDR3 DNA sequence: TGTGCCAGCAGTTTACGGACTAGCTCAGGAATCCGGTATATCTACAATGAGCAGTTCTTC. Together with reference TRBV28 and TRBJ2-1, the CDR3 gives the full variable domain: DVKVTQSSRYLVKRTGEKVFLECVQDMDHENMFWYRQDPGLGLRLIYFSYDVKMKEKGDIPEGYSVSREKKERFSLILESASTNQTSMYLCASSLRTSSGIRYIYNEQFFGPGTRLTVL.

Of note for this clonotype: This clone may be a read error of a much larger clone one base away. The chain links TRBV6-5 to TRBJ2-3; 14 nucleotides line up with TRBD2. Germline values: CDR1 MNHEY, CDR2 SVGAGI. The CDR3 sequence is 16 residues long. The CDR3, as DNA: TGTGCCAGCAGTTTGGGACTAGCGGGAGTTACAGGTACGCAGTATTTT. The encoded protein is CASSLGLAGVTGTQYF.

As for this clonotype: A read error may account for a junction end that differs from germline. This rearrangement joins TRBV20-1 to TRBJ2-7; D may correspond to TRBD1 or TRBD2 (5 bases each). CDR3 length: 14 amino acids. Germline CDR1 reads DFQATT; CDR2 reads SNEGSKA (reference sequence). The CDR3 loop is CSARGPSKSYEQDF. CDR3 coding DNA: TGCAGTGCTAGGGGACCGAGTAAATCCTACGAGCAGGACTTC.

This clonotype has a count of ten or more. J is TRBJ2-1 and V is TRBV27; TRBD1 aligns across 8 bases. Germline values: CDR1 MNHEY, CDR2 SMNVEV (reference sequence). Trimming took 2 bases from V and 8 from J; bases not matched to a gene: 5. This CDR3 spans 14 amino acids. CDR3 region: CASSLVDRGDEQFF. DNA for the CDR3: TGTGCCAGCAGTTTAGTCGACAGGGGCGATGAGCAGTTCTTC.

This clonotype was observed many times. CDR3: CASSLKAASGREGTDTQYF. CDR3 bases: TGTGCCAGCAGCTTAAAAGCGGCTAGCGGGAGAGAAGGCACAGATACGCAGTATTTT. V is TRBV7-3 and J is TRBJ2-3; 10 positions agree with TRBD2. The CDR3 is 19 residues long. Germline V gives CDR1 SGHTA, CDR2 FQGTGA. V lost 1 base to trimming and J lost 1 base; unmatched junction nucleotides: 11.

This clonotype was seen many times. The chain has TRBV4-1 and TRBJ2-1; TRBD2 is a possible D gene (6 bases). Germline CDR1 and CDR2: MGHRA and YSYEKL. CDR3 length equals 15 residues. Trimming pared 3 bases from V and 5 bases from J, leaving 14 bases between. Written as DNA, the CDR3 is TGCGCCAGCAGCCATCAGGGACTCTCTGACAATGAGCAGTTCTTC. Protein sequence: CASSHQGLSDNEQFF.

This clonotype has more than one count but fewer than ten. This chain joins TRBV3-1 and TRBJ2-2; D is ambiguous. Germline CDR1 LGHDT, CDR2 YNNKEL (reference sequence). The CDR3 extends over 14 amino acids. The germline V and J ends were trimmed by 4 bases and 10 bases, with 16 bases remaining between them. CDR3 in DNA: TGTGCCAGCAGCCCAGGACCTGGAAATGAGGAGCTGTTTTTT. Translated: CASSPGPGNEELFF.

This clonotype was picked up many times. The rearrangement joins TRBV11-3 to TRBJ2-1; maybe TRBD1 (5 bases). Between the trimmed V and J ends, which lost 4 bases and 6 bases, there was a span of 10 bases. Germline V gives CDR1 SGHNT, CDR2 YENEEA. This CDR3 has 13 amino acids. The CDR3 region is CASSSQGFNEQFF. The CDR3 region has the DNA TGTGCCAGCAGCTCCCAGGGATTCAATGAGCAGTTCTTC.

This clonotype was seen at least ten times. The V call is TRBV7-3, the J call TRBJ1-5; the match to TRBD1 covers 10 bases. Germline lookup yields CDR1 SGHTA and CDR2 FQGTGA. With V trimmed by 6 bases and J by 1 base, 3 bases remained unmatched. The CDR3 length is 15 residues. As DNA, the CDR3 is TGTGCCAGCAGTTTGACAGGGGGCAGCAATCAGCCCCAGCATTTT. Protein product: CASSLTGGSNQPQHF. The full variable domain, its missing parts supplied by reference TRBV7-3 and TRBJ1-5, is GAGVSQTPSNKVTEKGKYVELRCDPISGHTALYWYRQSLGQGPEFLIYFQGTGAADDSGLPNDRFFAVRPEGSVSTLKIQRTERGDSAVYLCASSLTGGSNQPQHFGDGTRLSIL.

Notes on this clonotype: This sequence may be a read error, since a much larger clone differs from it by one base. The rearrangement joins TRBV27 to TRBJ1-1; D gene unclear. The V and J ends lost 6 bases and 9 bases respectively, with 23 bases between them. CDR1 is MNHEY, CDR2 SMNVEV, per germline (reference sequence). This CDR3 is built from 15 residues. Written as DNA, the CDR3 is TGTGCCAGCAGCGTTACCGCTGGTCTCACGGGTCAAGCTTTCTTT. Translation gives CASSVTAGLTGQAFF.